The subject of this entry is one TCR beta chain. One junction end does not reproduce the germline sequence, and a read error may be involved. The sample comes from a study of control samples from healthy donors and cancer patients. The CDR3 extends over 13 amino acids. Germline assignment: CDR1 SQVTM and CDR2 ANQGSEA. Sequenced by immunoSEQ multiplex PCR; TCRdb stores in-frame clones only, minus some. This table holds 150,000 to 200,000 clones, 90% to 95% found once. Sequenced input: blood. This chain links TRBV29-1 with TRBJ1-5; D is uncertain. This TCR came from a woman between 35 and 50 years old in good health. DNA of the CDR3: TGCAGCGTTGAAAATGGGAGCAATCAGTCCCAGCATTTT. Its translation: CSVENGSNQSQHF.